A selection of T cell receptor beta chains follows, all from one sample in a study of control samples from healthy donors and cancer patients. Only in-frame clones appear in the TCRdb table, and some are missing; sequencing was by immunoSEQ multiplex PCR. The sample consists of fewer than 200,000 clones, 88% of them appearing once. Sequencing was performed on blood. The receptors were sampled from a woman aged 25 to 45 in good health. Each CDR3 is given with its conserved first and last residue. D genes are given only for firm matches. Clone size is given for some rows only: seen once, a few or many times, or a class if the clone is expanded.

clone size	V gene	J gene	D gene	CDR3 protein	CDR3 DNA
few	TRBV2	TRBJ2-1	TRBD2	CASGGLVPTSSYNEQFF	TGTGCCAGCGGAGGACTAGTTCCGACCAGCTCCTACAATGAGCAGTTCTTC
once	TRBV5-4	TRBJ1-2	TRBD1	CASTLPGQGENYGYTF	TGTGCCAGCACCCTACCGGGACAGGGAGAGAACTATGGCTACACCTTC
.	TRBV3-1/TRBV3-2	TRBJ1-6	.	CASSHRDYNSPLHF	TGTGCCAGCAGCCATAGAGATTATAATTCACCCCTCCACTTT
.	TRBV28	TRBJ1-3	TRBD1	CASTTGYSGNTIYF	TGTGCCAGTACGACAGGGTACTCTGGAAACACCATATATTTT
.	TRBV28	TRBJ2-1	.	CASTNTGSPNEQFF	TGTGCCAGCACCAATACCGGGAGTCCCAATGAGCAGTTCTTC
once	TRBV5-1	TRBJ1-1	.	CASSLDGQTKNTEAFF	TGCGCCAGCAGCTTGGATGGACAGACCAAGAACACTGAAGCTTTCTTT
few	TRBV12-5	TRBJ1-5	.	CASDLYSNQPQHF	TGTGCTAGTGACCTATATAGCAATCAGCCCCAGCATTTT
.	TRBV5-1	TRBJ1-6	.	CASSFVQGYNSPLHF	TGCGCCAGCAGCTTCGTCCAGGGTTATAATTCACCCCTCCACTTT
.	TRBV6-1	TRBJ1-2	.	CASSERGDYYGYTF	TGTGCCAGCAGTGAAAGGGGCGACTACTATGGCTACACCTTC
.	TRBV6-5	TRBJ2-5	.	CASGYRGLQETQYF	TGTGCCAGCGGGTACAGGGGACTTCAAGAGACCCAGTACTTC
.	TRBV5-1	TRBJ1-4	TRBD1	CASSPITGVGEKLFF	TGCGCCAGCAGCCCAATTACAGGGGTAGGCGAAAAACTGTTTTTT
few	TRBV3-1/TRBV3-2	TRBJ1-4	.	CASSQDGGLWKLFF	TGTGCCAGCAGCCAAGATGGGGGTTTGTGGAAACTGTTTTTT
few	TRBV18	TRBJ2-1	.	CASSQEQASYNEQFF	TGTGCCAGCTCACAGGAGCAGGCGTCCTACAATGAGCAGTTCTTC
.	TRBV25-1	TRBJ1-2	TRBD1	CASSESGQNYGYTF	TGTGCCAGCAGTGAATCGGGACAGAACTATGGCTACACCTTC
once	TRBV5-4	TRBJ2-3	.	CASSLGGLEDTQYF	TGTGCCAGCAGCTTGGGGGGGTTGGAAGATACGCAGTATTTT
.	TRBV29-1	TRBJ2-3	TRBD2	CSALGGITDTQYF	TGCAGCGCCCTGGGAGGGATCACAGATACGCAGTATTTT
.	TRBV12-3/TRBV12-4	TRBJ1-1	.	CASSLRVNTEAFF	TGTGCCAGCAGTTTACGTGTGAACACTGAAGCTTTCTTT
once	TRBV2	TRBJ2-2	TRBD1	CVGTGVTGELFF	TGTGTCGGGACAGGGGTTACCGGGGAGCTGTTTTTT